Listed below are T cell receptor beta chains from one sample, sequenced in a study of T cell repertoires in ileal Crohn's disease. Using immunoSEQ multiplex PCR, the repertoire was profiled, and TCRdb retains in-frame clones only, with some absent. The profile shows some 16,000 clones, roughly 91% of them singletons. The sample comprised ileal tissue. These receptors were collected from an adult with Crohn's disease. Each CDR3 is given with its conserved first and last residue. A D gene is named only where the DNA matches it firmly. Some rows have no size entry. The others give once, few or many, or a class for an expanded clone.

- | TRBD2 | TRBJ2-1 | TRBV5-6 | TGTGCCAACAGCTTGGTCAGGACTAGCGGGGGTTACAATGAGCAGTTCTTC | CANSLVRTSGGYNEQFF
- | - | TRBJ1-4 | TRBV4-1 | TGCGCCAGCAGCCACAGATCAGGTCTCGACGAAAAACTGTTTTTT | CASSHRSGLDEKLFF
- | TRBD1 | TRBJ2-1 | TRBV10-3 | TGTGCCATCAGTACGGGACAGGGAAACGATGAGCAGTTCTTC | CAISTGQGNDEQFF
- | TRBD1 | TRBJ1-5 | TRBV9 | TGTGCCAGCAGCGAATCATATTCGGACAGGGGTGATCAGCCCCAGCATTTT | CASSESYSDRGDQPQHF
- | - | TRBJ2-1 | TRBV4-1 | TGCGCCAGCAGCCTAGGTCGTACAAGGGGCAATGAGCAGTTCTTC | CASSLGRTRGNEQFF
once | TRBD1 | TRBJ2-6 | TRBV11-3 | TGTGCCAGCAGTCCCCGGGACAGCTCTGGGGCCAACGTCCTGACTTTC | CASSPRDSSGANVLTF
- | - | TRBJ1-6 | TRBV18 | TGTGCCAGCTCCCCTTCGGTCCCGAGCTCCTATAATTCACCCCTCCACTTT | CASSPSVPSSYNSPLHF
few | - | TRBJ2-7 | TRBV2 | TGTGCCAGCAGTAAGCAGACAGGCTCCTACGAGCAGTACTTC | CASSKQTGSYEQYF
once | - | TRBJ1-5 | TRBV27 | TGTGCCAGCGCGGTCTACCTAGGTTTCAATCAGCCCCAGCATTTT | CASAVYLGFNQPQHF
once | TRBD1 | TRBJ1-2 | TRBV7-9 | TGTGCCAGCAGCTTAGGCACAGGGGGCGATGGCTACACCTTC | CASSLGTGGDGYTF
- | TRBD1 | TRBJ1-4 | TRBV4-1 | TGCGCCAGCAGCCTACCGACCACAGGGGGTGAAAAACTGTTTTTT | CASSLPTTGGEKLFF
- | TRBD1 | TRBJ2-7 | TRBV6-6 | TGTGCCAGCAGTTACTCTGGGGACAGGGGTAGGTACGAGCAGTACTTC | CASSYSGDRGRYEQYF
- | TRBD1 | TRBJ1-6 | TRBV2 | TGTGCCAGCAGTGAAAAGCCAGGGGGCCATTCACCCCTCCACTTT | CASSEKPGGHSPLHF
- | TRBD1 | TRBJ1-2 | TRBV7-2 | TGTGCCAGCAGCTTGGCCCCAGGGGGCCCAAACTATGGCTACACCTTC | CASSLAPGGPNYGYTF
once | TRBD1 | TRBJ2-2 | TRBV6-6 | TGTGCCAGCTGGAATCGACAGGGAAGGAGCACCGGGGAGCTGTTTTTT | CASWNRQGRSTGELFF
few | - | TRBJ2-6 | TRBV6-5 | TGTGCCAGCCGCAGGGATAAAAGTGGGGCCAACGTCCTGACTTTC | CASRRDKSGANVLTF
- | - | TRBJ2-3 | TRBV9 | TGTGCCAGCAGCGTACGGGGGGCTGGCACAGATACGCAGTATTTT | CASSVRGAGTDTQYF
- | - | TRBJ2-1 | TRBV14 | TGTGCCAGCAGCCAAGACTTCCAGGTTTTCCACAATGAGCAGTTCTTC | CASSQDFQVFHNEQFF
- | TRBD2 | TRBJ2-7 | TRBV7-2 | TGTGCCAGCAGCTTAACGGGGGGTTCCTACGAGCAGTACTTC | CASSLTGGSYEQYF
- | - | TRBJ2-2 | TRBV18 | TGTGCCAGCTCACCTCCCACAGGGCCGTACACCGGGGAGCTGTTTTTT | CASSPPTGPYTGELFF
- | - | TRBJ1-5 | TRBV19 | TGTGCCAGTAGCACGGGCCGGGATAAGGCCCAGCATTTT | CASSTGRDKAQHF
- | - | TRBJ2-2 | TRBV7-9 | TGTGCCGTGACGCCCTCGGGAACCGGGGAGCTGTTTTTT | CAVTPSGTGELFF
- | - | TRBJ2-7 | TRBV6-6 | TGTGCCAGCAGTGATGCCGGGAGTTACGAGCAGTACTTC | CASSDAGSYEQYF
once | - | TRBJ1-2 | TRBV7-8 | TGTGCCAGCAGCTTAGATCGGAGAACTAACTATGGCTACACCTTC | CASSLDRRTNYGYTF
- | - | TRBJ1-3 | TRBV11-3 | TGTGCCAGCAGCTTTTACCGCAGGCGAAAAGGCTCTGGAAACACCATATATTTT | CASSFYRRRKGSGNTIYF
- | - | TRBJ2-7 | TRBV5-1 | TGCGCCAGCAGCTTGGTGGAAGAGGCAGAGCAGTACTTC | CASSLVEEAEQYF
- | TRBD1 | TRBJ1-5 | TRBV5-6 | TGTGCCAGCAGCTTGCAACAGGGGGCGCGTCAGCCCCAGCATTTT | CASSLQQGARQPQHF
- | - | TRBJ2-7 | TRBV30 | TGTGCCTGGACCGGGGCCTACGAGCAGTACTTC | CAWTGAYEQYF